This T cell receptor (beta chain) was sequenced in a study of cytomegalovirus exposure and HLA in healthy donors. On the study more broadly: HLA-typed donors were the source of tens of millions of unique TCRs, which an early data release held. Clustering assigned over 70% of the approximately 400 genotyped donors to the Caucasian-associated ancestry cluster.

Points from the study as a whole: Sequencing had likely introduced a cluster of highly shared sequence variants as an artifact. A later analysis by the authors found several of the most significant clusters apparently linked to common viral pathogens.

The primer mix had 60 Vbeta and 13 Jbeta primers. Sequencing was performed with immunoSEQ multiplex PCR; in TCRdb, only in-frame clones are kept and a portion is missing. Among fewer than 110,000 clones listed, 76% were seen once. On this clone itself: The antigen remains unidentified.

Germline lookup yields CDR1 MGHRA and CDR2 YSYEKL. The CDR3 contains 13 residues. The V end was cut by 5 bases, the J end by 5 bases, with 12 bases between. The V gene is TRBV4-1, the J gene TRBJ2-5, with D possibly being TRBD2 (6 bases). Sequences were obtained from PBMCs. The TCR sequence derives from a woman aged 18 to 35 in good health and CMV-seropositive. The CDR3 bases are TGCGCCAGCAGCTTAGCGGAGGTGGAGACCCAGTACTTC. Protein product: CASSLAEVETQYF.